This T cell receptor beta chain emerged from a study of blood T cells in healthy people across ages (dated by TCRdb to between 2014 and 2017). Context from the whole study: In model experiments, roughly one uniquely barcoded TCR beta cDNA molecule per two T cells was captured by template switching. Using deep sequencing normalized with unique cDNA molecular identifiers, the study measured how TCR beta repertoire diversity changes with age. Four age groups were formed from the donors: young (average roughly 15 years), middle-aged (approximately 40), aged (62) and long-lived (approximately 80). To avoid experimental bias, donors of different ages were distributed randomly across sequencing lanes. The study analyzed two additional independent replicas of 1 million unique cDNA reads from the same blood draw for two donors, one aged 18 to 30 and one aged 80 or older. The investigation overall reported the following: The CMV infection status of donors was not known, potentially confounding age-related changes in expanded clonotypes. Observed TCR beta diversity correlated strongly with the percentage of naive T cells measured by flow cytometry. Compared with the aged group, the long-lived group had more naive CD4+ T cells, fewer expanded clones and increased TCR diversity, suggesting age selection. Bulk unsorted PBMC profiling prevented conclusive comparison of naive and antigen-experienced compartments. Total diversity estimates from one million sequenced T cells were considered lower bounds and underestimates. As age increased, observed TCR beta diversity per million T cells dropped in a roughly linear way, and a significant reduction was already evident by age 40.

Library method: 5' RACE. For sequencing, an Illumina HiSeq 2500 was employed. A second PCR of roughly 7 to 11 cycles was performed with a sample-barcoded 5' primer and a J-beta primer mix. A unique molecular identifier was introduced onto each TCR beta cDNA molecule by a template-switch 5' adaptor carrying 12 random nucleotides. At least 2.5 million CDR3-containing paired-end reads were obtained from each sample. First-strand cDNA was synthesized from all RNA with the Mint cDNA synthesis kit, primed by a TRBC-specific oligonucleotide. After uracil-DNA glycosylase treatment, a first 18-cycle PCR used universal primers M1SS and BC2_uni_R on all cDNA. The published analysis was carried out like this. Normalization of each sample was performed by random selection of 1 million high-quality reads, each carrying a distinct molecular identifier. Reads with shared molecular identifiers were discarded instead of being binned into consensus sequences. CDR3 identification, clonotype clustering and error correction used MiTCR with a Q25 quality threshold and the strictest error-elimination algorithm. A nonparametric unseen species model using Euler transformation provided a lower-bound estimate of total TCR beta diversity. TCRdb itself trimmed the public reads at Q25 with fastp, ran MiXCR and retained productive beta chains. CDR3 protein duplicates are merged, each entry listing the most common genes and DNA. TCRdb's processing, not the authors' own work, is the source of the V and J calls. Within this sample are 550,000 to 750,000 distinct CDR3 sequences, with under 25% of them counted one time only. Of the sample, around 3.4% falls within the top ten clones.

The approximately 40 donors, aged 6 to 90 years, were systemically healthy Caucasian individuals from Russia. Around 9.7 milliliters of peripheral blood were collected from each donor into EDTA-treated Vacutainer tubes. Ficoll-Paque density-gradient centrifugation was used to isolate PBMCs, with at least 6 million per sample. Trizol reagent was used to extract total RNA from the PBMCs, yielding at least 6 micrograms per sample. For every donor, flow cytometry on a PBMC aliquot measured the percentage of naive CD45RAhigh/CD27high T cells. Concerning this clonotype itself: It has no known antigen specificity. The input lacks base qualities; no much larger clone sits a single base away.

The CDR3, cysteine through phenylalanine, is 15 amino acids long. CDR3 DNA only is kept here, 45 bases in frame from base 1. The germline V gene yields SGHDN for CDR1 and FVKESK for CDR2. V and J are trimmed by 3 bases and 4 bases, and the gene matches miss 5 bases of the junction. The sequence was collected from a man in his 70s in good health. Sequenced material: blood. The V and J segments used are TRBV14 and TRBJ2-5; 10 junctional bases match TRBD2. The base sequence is TGTGCCAGCAGCCATCGTCTAGCGGGAGTAGAGACCCAGTACTTC. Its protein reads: CASSHRLAGVETQYF.